This record looks at one TCR beta chain sequence and its context. The antigen it recognizes is unknown. Base qualities were left out, and no much larger clone turns up one base away. V is shortened by 0 bases, J by 3 bases, and the region joining them spans 8 bases. The CDR3 has 14 amino acids, counting the end cysteine and phenylalanine. CDR3 DNA only is kept here, 42 bases in frame from base 1. The germline V gene encodes CDR1 MNHEY and CDR2 SVGAGI. The data originate from a study of blood T cell repertoires in COVID-19 (dated by TCRdb to 2020 to 2021). Context from the whole study: The collaborator samples originated in the United States, Italy and Spain and spanned the acute and convalescent phases of COVID-19. The material from the prospective study consisted of cDNA or gDNA derived from T cells, B-cell-depleted T cells, or PBMCs. Deeply sampled blood TCRbeta repertoires from subjects exposed to, actively infected with, or recovered from COVID-19 were included in the dataset. The repertoires were released in a freely available public database intended as a resource for research on the immune response to SARS-CoV-2. Samples were obtained from the ongoing ImmuneRACE study (first 160 participants) and from approximately 1,200 subjects provided by 6 global collaborators. Nearly every sample came with metadata listing a de-identified subject ID, COVID-19 status, age in years and sex. Where available, HLA class I and class II types were taken from metadata supplied by the sample provider and were not determined by assay-based typing. What the authors observed across the whole study: The quantity of clinical and demographic metadata differed by source and by participant and was supplied without curation.

Whole blood was collected in K2EDTA tubes by collaborating institutions according to the institutions' own protocols. Collaborator samples were shipped for TCRbeta analysis as frozen whole blood, isolated PBMCs, or DNA extracted from either sample type. TCRbeta CDR3 regions were amplified from genomic DNA using the immunoSEQ Assay, a bias-controlled multiplex PCR. On the study's bioinformatics: The number of nucleated cells in each sample was estimated from the amplification of reference gene primers within the assay. To quantify the absolute abundance of each unique TCRbeta CDR3 rearrangement, sequence reads were collapsed and filtered. For each sample, productive Simpson clonality was calculated as the square root of Simpson's diversity index over productive rearrangements. Held by TCRdb, this immuneACCESS table contains in-frame sequences only and omits some clones. Under half of the omission traces to an unresolved V gene where checked; the cause of the rest is unknown. The V and J calls and the clone size are those of that table, but D and trimming were determined from the DNA. The sample records about 120,000 clones, less than 75% of which are singletons. Of the sample, approximately 0.79% falls within the top ten clones.

This chain joins TRBV6-5 to TRBJ2-5; no D gene is confidently identified. Source material: peripheral blood. This clonotype was obtained from a human donor with acute or convalescent COVID-19. The donor label of this sample is uncertain. The DNA is as follows: TGTGCCAGCAGTTACTCTACGAACAAAGAGACCCAGTACTTC. Its protein reads: CASSYSTNKETQYF.